This entry lists 22 T cell receptor beta chains sequenced from one sample in a study of cytotoxic CD8 clonotypes in ibrutinib-treated CLL. Repertoires were generated with immunoSEQ multiplex PCR, while TCRdb's copy carries only in-frame clones and drops some. The sample records about 150,000 clones, 75% to 80% being singletons. The sample here was PBMCs, taken after 24 months of ibrutinib treatment. The receptor source for this set is a human donor with chronic lymphocytic leukemia.

The V call is TRBV29-1, the J call TRBJ1-1; 7 nucleotides match TRBD1. V was clipped by 4 bases and J by 8 bases; unmatched bases: 13. Germline-derived CDR1 and CDR2 are SQVTM and ANQGSEA. The CDR3 runs 14 residues. The DNA of the CDR3 is TGCAGCGTTGTTAGCGTCAGGGGGAAAGGGGAAGCTTTCTTT. Protein: CSVVSVRGKGEAFF.

This clone was seen a single time. The CDR3 end shows no conserved phenylalanine or tryptophan, and so a read error is likely. The CDR3 region is CASSLGVRYEQYL. The CDR3 DNA follows: TGTGCCAGCAGCTTAGGAGTGCGCTACGAGCAGTACCTC. The chain carries TRBV5-3 and TRBJ2-7; D not certain. TRBV5-3 counts as an open reading frame of uncertain function. There are 13 residues in the CDR3.

This rearrangement joins TRBV6-5 to TRBJ2-1, with unresolved D. Trimming pared 6 bases from V and 9 bases from J, leaving 9 bases between. The germline gives CDR1 MNHEY, CDR2 SVGAGI. This CDR3 spans 11 amino acids. The CDR3 DNA follows: TGTGCCAGCAGAAACTGGCCTGAGCAGTTCTTC. This encodes CASRNWPEQFF.

This chain uses TRBV28 with TRBJ1-2, with D perhaps matching TRBD1 (5 bases). The CDR3 sequence is 16 residues long. Germline CDR1 is MDHEN and CDR2 is SYDVKM. The V gene lost 2 bases and the J gene lost 1 base, with 14 bases spanning the gap. The CDR3 DNA sequence: TGTGCCAGCAGTTTAGACGGGGGGGTCAGTAACTATGGCTACACCTTC. Protein product: CASSLDGGVSNYGYTF.

The chain carries TRBV30 and TRBJ2-2; 8 bases match TRBD1. Germline V CDR1 and CDR2: GTSNPN, SVGIG (reference sequence). This CDR3 spans 16 amino acids. V dropped 1 base and J dropped 3; count of bases not matched to a gene: 7. In DNA, the CDR3 is TGTGCCTGGAGTGGGTGGCAGGGGGCTGACACCGGGGAGCTGTTTTTT. Translating gives CAWSGWQGADTGELFF. Based on the CDR3 plus reference TRBV30 and TRBJ2-2, the full variable domain is SQTIHQWPATLVQPVGSPLSLECTVEGTSNPNLYWYRQAAGRGLQLLFYSVGIGQISSEVPQNLSASRPQDRQFILSSKKLLLSDSGFYLCAWSGWQGADTGELFFGEGSRLTVL.

The rearrangement joins TRBV9 to TRBJ2-1; D is possibly TRBD2 (5 bases). CDR3 length: 16 residues. CDR1 is SGDLS and CDR2 is YYNGEE in the germline V gene. V was shortened by 0 bases and J by 2 bases, with 12 bases between the two germline ends. The CDR3 DNA is TGTGCCAGCAGCGTAGATGAGCGGTTTGCCTACAATGAGCAGTTCTTC. This codes for CASSVDERFAYNEQFF. The full variable domain, completed using reference TRBV9 and TRBJ2-1, is DSGVTQTPKHLITATGQRVTLRCSPRSGDLSVYWYQQSLDQGLQFLIQYYNGEERAKGNILERFSAQQFPDLHSELNLSSLELGDSALYFCASSVDERFAYNEQFFGPGTRLTVL.

There are a few counts of this clone. The CDR3 DNA sequence: TGTGCCAGCACCCCCCGGGGCGTCTATGGCTACACCTTC. Translation gives CASTPRGVYGYTF. The chain carries TRBV7-8 and TRBJ1-2, with D perhaps TRBD1 (5 bases). Germline V lookup: CDR1 SGHVS, CDR2 FQNEAQ. Trimming left V 7 bases short and J 4 bases short, with 13 bases between. The CDR3 consists of 13 residues.

The chain joins TRBV7-2 to TRBJ2-2; TRBD1 is a possible D gene (6 bases). This CDR3 spans 14 amino acids. From germline, CDR1 is SGHTA and CDR2 FQGNSA. Trimming shortened V by 5 bases and J by 7 bases, and 14 bases separated the two germline ends. The DNA for the CDR3 is TGTGCCAGCAGCACACAGGGTCGGGGCGGGGAGCTGTTTTTT. Protein product: CASSTQGRGGELFF.

The gene calls are TRBV4-3 and TRBJ2-3; D possibly corresponds to TRBD1 (5 bases). Germline CDR1 reads LGHNA; CDR2 reads YSLEER. The CDR3 spans 16 residues. Trimming took off 1 base at V and 2 bases at J, with 13 bases between the two ends. This CDR3 is CASSQGGRPYTDTQYF. The CDR3 nucleotides read TGCGCCAGCAGCCAAGGGGGCAGGCCCTACACAGATACGCAGTATTTT.

J is TRBJ2-5 and V is TRBV28, with D possibly being TRBD1 or TRBD2 (5 bases each). The V and J ends lost 1 base and 3 bases respectively, with 18 bases between them. Per the germline V gene, CDR1 is MDHEN and CDR2 is SYDVKM. The CDR3 is 17 amino acids. The CDR3 protein is CASSLSTGPRDKETQYF. CDR3 bases: TGTGCCAGCAGTTTATCCACGGGGCCCCGGGATAAAGAGACCCAGTACTTC.

This chain connects TRBV9 to TRBJ2-5; 13 bases fit TRBD2. Germline V gives CDR1 SGDLS, CDR2 YYNGEE. Trimming removed 3 bases from V and 5 bases from J; junction bases left unmatched: 10. CDR3 size: 17 residues. The CDR3 here is CASSEGTSGAPGETQYF. The CDR3, as DNA: TGTGCCAGCAGCGAGGGGACTAGCGGGGCCCCAGGGGAGACCCAGTACTTC.

V and J are TRBV18 and TRBJ2-7; TRBD2 matches 9 bases. Germline V gene data show CDR1 as KGHSH and CDR2 as LQKENI. V trimming: 3 bases; J trimming: 2 bases; junction bases outside the gene matches: 8. The CDR3 covers 16 residues. CDR3 sequence reads: CASSPAVASGAYEQYF. CDR3 DNA sequence: TGTGCCAGCTCACCCGCTGTGGCTAGCGGGGCCTACGAGCAGTACTTC.

The V call is TRBV9, the J call TRBJ1-4, with D possibly being TRBD1 (5 bases). CDR1 and CDR2 from the germline V gene are SGDLS and YYNGEE. Trimming removed 3 bases at V and 0 bases at J, with 6 bases between. The CDR3 is 14 residues long. The CDR3 protein is CASSETATNEKLFF. CDR3 bases: TGTGCCAGCAGCGAGACAGCAACTAATGAAAAACTGTTTTTT.

This clone turned up a few times. V gene TRBV4-1 combines with J gene TRBJ2-3; 7 nucleotides match TRBD2. V gave up 2 bases and J gave up 4 bases; unmatched junction bases: 3. Per germline, CDR1 MGHRA and CDR2 YSYEKL. This CDR3 has 14 amino acids. The CDR3 DNA reads as TGCGCCAGCAGCCAACCTGGGGGGGCAGATACGCAGTATTTT. Its protein product is CASSQPGGADTQYF.

The chain is built from TRBV27 and TRBJ1-1, with TRBD1 matching 11 bases. CDR3 length equals 17 residues. The V segment lost 5 bases and the J segment 10 bases; nucleotides outside the gene matches: 18. Per germline, CDR1 MNHEY and CDR2 SMNVEV (reference sequence). CDR3 region: CASSPGTGGFTSLGAFF. In nucleotides, the CDR3 is TGTGCCAGCAGTCCCGGGACAGGGGGATTTACCTCCCTGGGAGCTTTCTTT.

The V gene is TRBV4-2, the J gene TRBJ2-2; no clear D gene. Germline V gene data show CDR1 as LGHNA and CDR2 as YNFKEQ. V lost 4 bases, J lost 8 bases, and 20 bases lay in between. The CDR3 runs to 16 residues. CDR3 amino acids: CASSPTLTAVQGELFF. The CDR3 DNA reads as TGTGCCAGCAGCCCGACACTGACGGCGGTCCAAGGGGAGCTGTTTTTT.

The chain links TRBV27 to TRBJ2-7; D gene ambiguous. This CDR3 region has 11 residues. Deletions cut 8 bases from V and 4 bases from J, with 9 bases between. Germline loops: CDR1 MNHEY, CDR2 SMNVEV (reference sequence). The CDR3 DNA reads TGTGCCAGCGGGGTGGTGTACGAGCAGTACTTC. This sequence encodes CASGVVYEQYF.

The chain combines TRBV7-2 with TRBJ1-5; D unclear. V gave up 5 bases and J gave up 3 bases, with 8 bases separating them. In germline, CDR1 is SGHTA, CDR2 FQGNSA. The CDR3 consists of 13 residues. This CDR3 is CASSPANNQPQHF. CDR3 sequence (DNA): TGTGCCAGCAGCCCCGCTAACAATCAGCCCCAGCATTTT.

V is TRBV19 and J is TRBJ1-4; TRBD1 might be the D (6 bases). Trimming took off 5 bases at V and 5 bases at J, with 12 bases between the two ends. The CDR3 sequence is 14 residues long. Germline CDR1 LNHDA, CDR2 SQIVND (reference sequence). Written as DNA, the CDR3 is TGTGCCAGTAGTCCCGGACAGATGAATGAAAAACTGTTTTTT. Translating gives CASSPGQMNEKLFF.

The chain recombines TRBV18 with TRBJ1-3; a possible D gene is TRBD1 (6 bases). Germline lookup yields CDR1 KGHSH and CDR2 LQKENI. Trimming took off 5 bases at V and 3 bases at J, with 11 bases between the two ends. This CDR3 spans 14 amino acids. CDR3 in DNA: TGTGCCAGCTCATCCCAGGGGATTGGAAACACCATATATTTT. It specifies CASSSQGIGNTIYF.

The chain has TRBV10-3 and TRBJ2-2, with TRBD1 matching over 9 bases. Per germline, CDR1 ENHRY and CDR2 SYGVKD. The V gene end was trimmed by 0 bases and the J gene end by 1 base; junction bases not matched to a gene: 3. The CDR3 totals 17 residues. CDR3 sequence: CAISESKGQGNTGELFF. CDR3 bases: TGTGCCATCAGTGAGTCGAAGGGACAGGGGAACACCGGGGAGCTGTTTTTT.

The chain uses TRBV5-1 and TRBJ2-1; 9 bases agree with TRBD2. The CDR3 extends over 13 amino acids. Germline V CDR1 and CDR2: SGHRS, YFSETQ. V shed 4 bases, J shed 15 bases, and the junction held 11 bases outside the gene matches. In DNA form, the CDR3 reads TGCGCCAGCAGCCCCCAACCGGGACTAGCTACGTTCTTC. Residues: CASSPQPGLATFF.